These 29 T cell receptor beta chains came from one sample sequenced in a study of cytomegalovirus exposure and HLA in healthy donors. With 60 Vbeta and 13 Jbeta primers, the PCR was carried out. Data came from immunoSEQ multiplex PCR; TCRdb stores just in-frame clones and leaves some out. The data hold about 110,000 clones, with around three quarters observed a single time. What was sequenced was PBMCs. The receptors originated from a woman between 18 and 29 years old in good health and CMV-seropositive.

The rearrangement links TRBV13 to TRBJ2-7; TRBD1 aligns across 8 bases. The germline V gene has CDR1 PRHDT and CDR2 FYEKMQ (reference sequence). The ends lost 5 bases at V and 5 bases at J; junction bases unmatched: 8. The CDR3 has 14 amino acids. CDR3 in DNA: TGTGCCAGCAGCCTGGACAGGGTCCAGGACGAGCAGTACTTC. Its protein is CASSLDRVQDEQYF.

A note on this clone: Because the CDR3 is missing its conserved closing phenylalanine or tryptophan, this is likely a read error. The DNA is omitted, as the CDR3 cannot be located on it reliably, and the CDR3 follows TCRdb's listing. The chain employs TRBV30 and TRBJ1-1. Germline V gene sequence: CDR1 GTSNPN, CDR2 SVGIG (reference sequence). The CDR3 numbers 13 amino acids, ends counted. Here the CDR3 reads CAWSVRPGYPDGI.

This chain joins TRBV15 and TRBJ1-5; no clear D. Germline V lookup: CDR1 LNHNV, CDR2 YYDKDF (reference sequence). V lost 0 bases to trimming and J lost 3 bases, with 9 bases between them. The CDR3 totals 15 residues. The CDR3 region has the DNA TGTGCCACCAGCAGAGAAAATCAGATCAATCAGCCCCAGCATTTT. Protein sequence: CATSRENQINQPQHF. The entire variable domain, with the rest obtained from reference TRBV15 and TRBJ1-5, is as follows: DAMVIQNPRYQVTQFGKPVTLSCSQTLNHNVMYWYQQKSSQAPKLLFHYYDKDFNNEADTPDNFQSRRPNTSFCFLDIRSPGLGDTAMYLCATSRENQINQPQHFGDGTRLSIL.

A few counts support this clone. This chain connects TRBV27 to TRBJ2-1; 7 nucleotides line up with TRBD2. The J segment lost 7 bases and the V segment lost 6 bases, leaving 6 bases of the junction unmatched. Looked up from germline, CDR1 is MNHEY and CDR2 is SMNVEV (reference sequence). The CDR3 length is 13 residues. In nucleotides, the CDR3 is TGTGCCAGCAGCCCTGGGGGGGTAAATGAGCAGTTCTTC. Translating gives CASSPGGVNEQFF.

CDR3 residues: CASSPGGESSYGYTF. CDR3 in DNA: TGCGCCAGCAGCCCGGGGGGGGAGAGTAGCTATGGCTACACCTTC. The chain has TRBV5-1 and TRBJ1-2; TRBD1 is a possible D gene (5 bases). The CDR3 has 15 amino acids. Germline CDR1 reads SGHRS; CDR2 reads YFSETQ. V shed 4 bases and J shed 4 bases, with 17 bases lying between them.

The CDR3 coding sequence is TGTGCCAGCAGCTCCCCGAGGACAGGGTCCTATGGCTACACCTTC. Its protein is CASSSPRTGSYGYTF. This chain links TRBV11-2 with TRBJ1-2, with 8 bases fitting TRBD1. The length of the CDR3 is 15 residues. The germline V gene has CDR1 SGHAT and CDR2 FQNNGV. V lost 4 bases and J lost 4; bases outside the gene matches: 8.

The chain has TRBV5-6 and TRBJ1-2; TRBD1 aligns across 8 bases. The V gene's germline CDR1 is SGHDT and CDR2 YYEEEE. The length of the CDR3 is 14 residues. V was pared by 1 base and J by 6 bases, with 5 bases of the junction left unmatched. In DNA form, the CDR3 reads TGTGCCAGCAGCTTGAGTGGACAGGGACATGGCTACACCTTC. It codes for CASSLSGQGHGYTF.

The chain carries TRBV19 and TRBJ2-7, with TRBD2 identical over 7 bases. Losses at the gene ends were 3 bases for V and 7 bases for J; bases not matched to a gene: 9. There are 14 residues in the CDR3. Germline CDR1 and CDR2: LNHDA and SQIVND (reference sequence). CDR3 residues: CASSMRDYLREQYF. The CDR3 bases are TGTGCCAGTAGTATGAGGGACTACCTTCGGGAGCAGTACTTC.

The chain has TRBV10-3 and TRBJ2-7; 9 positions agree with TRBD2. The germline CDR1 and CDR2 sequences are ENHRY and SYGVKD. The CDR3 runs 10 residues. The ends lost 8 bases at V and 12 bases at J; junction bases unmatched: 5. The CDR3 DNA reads TGTGCCATCTTAGCGGGAGTTCGGTACTTC. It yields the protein CAILAGVRYF.

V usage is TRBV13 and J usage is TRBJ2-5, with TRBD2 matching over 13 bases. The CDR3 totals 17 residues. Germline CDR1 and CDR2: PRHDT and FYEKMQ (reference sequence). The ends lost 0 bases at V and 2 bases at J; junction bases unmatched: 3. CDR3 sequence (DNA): TGTGCCAGCAGCTTAGGGGGACTAGCGGGAATACAAGAGACCCAGTACTTC. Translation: CASSLGGLAGIQETQYF. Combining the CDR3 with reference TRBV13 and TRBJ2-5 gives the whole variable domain AAGVIQSPRHLIKEKRETATLKCYPIPRHDTVYWYQQGPGQDPQFLISFYEKMQSDKGSIPDRFSAQQFSDYHSELNMSSLELGDSALYFCASSLGGLAGIQETQYFGPGTRLLVL.

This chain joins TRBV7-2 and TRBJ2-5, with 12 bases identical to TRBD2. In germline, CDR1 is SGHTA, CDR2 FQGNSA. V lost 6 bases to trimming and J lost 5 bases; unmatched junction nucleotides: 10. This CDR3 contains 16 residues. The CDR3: CASRSSGRANRETQYF. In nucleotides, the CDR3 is TGTGCCAGCAGATCTAGCGGGAGGGCCAATAGGGAGACCCAGTACTTC.

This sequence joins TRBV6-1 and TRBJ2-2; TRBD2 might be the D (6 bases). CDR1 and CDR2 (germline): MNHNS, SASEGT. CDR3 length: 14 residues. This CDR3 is CAFGERRGAGELFF. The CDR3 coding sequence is TGTGCTTTCGGCGAGAGGAGGGGCGCCGGGGAGCTGTTTTTT.

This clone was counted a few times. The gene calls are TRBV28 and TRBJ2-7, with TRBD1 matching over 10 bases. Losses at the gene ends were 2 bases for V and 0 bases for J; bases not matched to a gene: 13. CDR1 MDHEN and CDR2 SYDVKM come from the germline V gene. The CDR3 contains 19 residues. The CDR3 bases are TGTGCCAGCAGTTTAAGTCTGTCCGGGACAGGGGCTGTCTCCTACGAGCAGTACTTC. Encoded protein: CASSLSLSGTGAVSYEQYF.

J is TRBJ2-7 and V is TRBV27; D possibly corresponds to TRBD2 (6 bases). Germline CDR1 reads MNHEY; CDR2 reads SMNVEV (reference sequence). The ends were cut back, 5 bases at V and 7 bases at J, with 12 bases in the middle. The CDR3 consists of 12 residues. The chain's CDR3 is CASSPTSREQYF. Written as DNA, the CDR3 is TGTGCCAGCAGTCCGACTAGTCGGGAGCAGTACTTC.

CDR3 residues: CASSPHAGVSAEQYF. The CDR3 DNA sequence: TGTGCCAGCAGCCCCCACGCGGGGGTAAGCGCCGAGCAGTACTTC. The gene calls are TRBV9 and TRBJ2-7; the match to TRBD2 covers 7 bases. This CDR3 comprises 15 residues. Germline V CDR1 and CDR2: SGDLS, YYNGEE. Trimming cost V 4 bases and J 6 bases; bases outside gene matches: 13.

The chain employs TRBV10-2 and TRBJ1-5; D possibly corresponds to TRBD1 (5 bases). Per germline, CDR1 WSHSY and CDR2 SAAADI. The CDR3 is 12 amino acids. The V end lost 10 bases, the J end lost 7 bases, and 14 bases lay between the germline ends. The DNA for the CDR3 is TGCGCCACTGCCCAGGGCGCGCAGCCCCAGCATTTT. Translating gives CATAQGAQPQHF.

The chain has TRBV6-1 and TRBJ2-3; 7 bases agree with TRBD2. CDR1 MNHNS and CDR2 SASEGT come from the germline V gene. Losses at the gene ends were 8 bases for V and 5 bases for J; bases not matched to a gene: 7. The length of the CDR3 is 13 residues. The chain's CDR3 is CASDAGAVDTQYF. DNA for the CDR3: TGTGCCAGCGACGCGGGAGCCGTAGATACGCAGTATTTT.

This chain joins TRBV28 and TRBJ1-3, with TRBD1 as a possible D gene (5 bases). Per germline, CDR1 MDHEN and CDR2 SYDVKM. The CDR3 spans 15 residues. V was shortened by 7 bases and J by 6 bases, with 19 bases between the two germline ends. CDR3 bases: TGTGCCAGCACCCCTTACGGAGGGGCCCTAAACACCATATATTTT. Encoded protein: CASTPYGGALNTIYF.

The CDR3 loop reads CASSQGPGQLNYEQYF. The CDR3 DNA follows: TGCGCCAGCAGCCAGGGACCGGGACAGTTAAATTACGAGCAGTACTTC. The chain carries TRBV4-1 and TRBJ2-7; 7 nucleotides align to TRBD1. The CDR3 has 16 amino acids. The V segment lost 3 bases and the J segment 4 bases; nucleotides outside the gene matches: 12. The germline gives CDR1 MGHRA, CDR2 YSYEKL.

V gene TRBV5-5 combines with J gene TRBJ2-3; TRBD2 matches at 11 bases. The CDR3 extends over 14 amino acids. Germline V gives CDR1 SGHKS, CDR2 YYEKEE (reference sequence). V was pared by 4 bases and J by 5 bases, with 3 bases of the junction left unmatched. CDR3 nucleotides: TGTGCCAGCAGCACCGGACTAGCGGGAGATACGCAGTATTTT. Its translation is CASSTGLAGDTQYF. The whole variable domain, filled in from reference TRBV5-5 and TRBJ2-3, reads DAGVTQSPTHLIKTRGQQVTLRCSPISGHKSVSWYQQVLGQGPQFIFQYYEKEERGRGNFPDRFSARQFPNYSSELNVNALLLGDSALYLCASSTGLAGDTQYFGPGTRLTVL.

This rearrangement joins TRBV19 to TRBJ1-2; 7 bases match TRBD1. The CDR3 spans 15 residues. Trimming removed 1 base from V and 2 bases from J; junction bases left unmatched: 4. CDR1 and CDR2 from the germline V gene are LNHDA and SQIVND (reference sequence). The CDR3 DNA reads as TGTGCCAGTAGTATAGTACAGGGGATAAACTATGGCTACACCTTC. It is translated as CASSIVQGINYGYTF.

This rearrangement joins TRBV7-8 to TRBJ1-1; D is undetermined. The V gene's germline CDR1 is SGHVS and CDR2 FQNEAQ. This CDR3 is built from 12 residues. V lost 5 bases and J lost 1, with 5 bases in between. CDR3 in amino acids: CASSPSNTEAFF. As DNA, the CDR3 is TGTGCCAGCAGCCCGTCGAACACTGAAGCTTTCTTT.

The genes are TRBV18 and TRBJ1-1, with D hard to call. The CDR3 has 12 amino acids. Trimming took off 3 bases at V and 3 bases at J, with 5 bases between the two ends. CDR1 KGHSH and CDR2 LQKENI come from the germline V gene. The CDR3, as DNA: TGTGCCAGCTCACCTTCGGACACTGAAGCTTTCTTT. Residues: CASSPSDTEAFF.

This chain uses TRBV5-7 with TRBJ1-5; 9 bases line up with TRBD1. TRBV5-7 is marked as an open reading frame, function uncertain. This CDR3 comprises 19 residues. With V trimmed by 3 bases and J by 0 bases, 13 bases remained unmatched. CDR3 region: CASSWGQGLNLNSNQPQHF. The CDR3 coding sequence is TGTGCCAGCAGCTGGGGACAGGGTCTAAATCTAAATAGCAATCAGCCCCAGCATTTT.

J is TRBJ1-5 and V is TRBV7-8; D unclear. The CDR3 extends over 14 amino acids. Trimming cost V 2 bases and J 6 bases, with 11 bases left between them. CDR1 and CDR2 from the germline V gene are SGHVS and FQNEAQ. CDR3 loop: CASSLTRVAQPQHF. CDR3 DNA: TGTGCCAGCAGCTTAACACGGGTCGCTCAGCCCCAGCATTTT.

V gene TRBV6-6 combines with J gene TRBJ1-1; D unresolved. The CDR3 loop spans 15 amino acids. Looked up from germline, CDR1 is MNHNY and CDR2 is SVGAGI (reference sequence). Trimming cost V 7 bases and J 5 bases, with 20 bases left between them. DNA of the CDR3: TGTGCCAGCACTCAGGAGGACGGAGCTGAAACTGAAGCTTTCTTT. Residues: CASTQEDGAETEAFF.

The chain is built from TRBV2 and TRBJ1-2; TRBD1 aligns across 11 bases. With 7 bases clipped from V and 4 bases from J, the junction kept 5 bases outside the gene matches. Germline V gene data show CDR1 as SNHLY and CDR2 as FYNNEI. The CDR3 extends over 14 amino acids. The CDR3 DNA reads TGTGCCAGCACCCCGGACAGGGGGCCCTATGGCTACACCTTC. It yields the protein CASTPDRGPYGYTF.

In nucleotides, the CDR3 is TGTGCCAGCAGTGCGACACCCTCTGGGGAGACCCAGTACTTC. This encodes CASSATPSGETQYF. This chain joins TRBV27 and TRBJ2-5; no firm D call. The germline V gene encodes CDR1 MNHEY and CDR2 SMNVEV (reference sequence). The CDR3 loop spans 14 amino acids. V dropped 5 bases and J dropped 5 bases, with 15 bases sitting between them.

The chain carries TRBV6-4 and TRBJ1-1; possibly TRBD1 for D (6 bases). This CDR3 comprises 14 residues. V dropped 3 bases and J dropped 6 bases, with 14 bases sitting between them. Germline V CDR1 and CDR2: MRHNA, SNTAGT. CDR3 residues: CASSEGGGLAEAFF. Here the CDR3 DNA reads TGTGCCAGCAGTGAAGGGGGGGGCTTGGCTGAAGCTTTCTTT.